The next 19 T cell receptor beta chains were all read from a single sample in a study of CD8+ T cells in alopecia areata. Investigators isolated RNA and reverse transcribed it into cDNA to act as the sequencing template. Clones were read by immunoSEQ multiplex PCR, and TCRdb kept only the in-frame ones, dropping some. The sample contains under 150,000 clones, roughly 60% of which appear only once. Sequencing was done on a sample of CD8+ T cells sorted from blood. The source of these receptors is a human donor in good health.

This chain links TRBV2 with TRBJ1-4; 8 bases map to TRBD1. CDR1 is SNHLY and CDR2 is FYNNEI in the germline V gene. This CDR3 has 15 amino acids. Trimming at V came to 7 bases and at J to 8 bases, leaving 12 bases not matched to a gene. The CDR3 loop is CASTGGLGEDEKLFF. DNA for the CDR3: TGTGCCAGCACAGGGGGCCTAGGAGAAGACGAAAAACTGTTTTTT. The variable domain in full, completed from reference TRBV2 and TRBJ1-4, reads EPEVTQTPSHQVTQMGQEVILRCVPISNHLYFYWYRQILGQKVEFLVSFYNNEISEKSEIFDDQFSVERPDGSNFTLKIRSTKLEDSAMYFCASTGGLGEDEKLFFGSGTQLSVL.

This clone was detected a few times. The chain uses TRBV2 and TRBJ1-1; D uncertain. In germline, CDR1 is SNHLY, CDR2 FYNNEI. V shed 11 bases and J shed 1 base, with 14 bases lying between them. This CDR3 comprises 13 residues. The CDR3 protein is CAEREGPNTEAFF. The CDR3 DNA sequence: TGTGCCGAACGGGAGGGTCCGAACACTGAAGCTTTCTTT.

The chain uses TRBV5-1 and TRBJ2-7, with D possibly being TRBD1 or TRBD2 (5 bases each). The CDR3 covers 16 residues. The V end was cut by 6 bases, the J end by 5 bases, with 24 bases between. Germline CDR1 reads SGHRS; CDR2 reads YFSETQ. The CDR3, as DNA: TGCGCCAGCACCTCATACCCGGGACCCCCTCGGGACGAGCAGTACTTC. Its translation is CASTSYPGPPRDEQYF.

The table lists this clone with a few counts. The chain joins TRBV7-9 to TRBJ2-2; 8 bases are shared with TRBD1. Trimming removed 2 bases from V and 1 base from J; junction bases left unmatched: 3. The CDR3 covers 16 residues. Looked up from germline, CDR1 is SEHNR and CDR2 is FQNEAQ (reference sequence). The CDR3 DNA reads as TGTGCCAGCAGCTTAAGTGGACAGGGGAACACCGGGGAGCTGTTTTTT. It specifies CASSLSGQGNTGELFF.

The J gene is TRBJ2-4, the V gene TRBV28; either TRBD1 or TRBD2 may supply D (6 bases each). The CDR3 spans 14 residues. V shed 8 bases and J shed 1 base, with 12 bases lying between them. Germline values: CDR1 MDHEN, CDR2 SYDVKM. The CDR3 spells CASGGPYAKNIQYF. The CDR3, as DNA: TGTGCCAGCGGGGGGCCGTACGCCAAAAACATTCAGTACTTC.

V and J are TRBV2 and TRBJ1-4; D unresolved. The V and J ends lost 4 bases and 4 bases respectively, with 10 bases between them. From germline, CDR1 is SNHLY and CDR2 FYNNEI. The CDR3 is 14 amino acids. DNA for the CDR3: TGTGCCAGCAGTGGAGTGGGAATTAATGAAAAACTGTTTTTT. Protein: CASSGVGINEKLFF.

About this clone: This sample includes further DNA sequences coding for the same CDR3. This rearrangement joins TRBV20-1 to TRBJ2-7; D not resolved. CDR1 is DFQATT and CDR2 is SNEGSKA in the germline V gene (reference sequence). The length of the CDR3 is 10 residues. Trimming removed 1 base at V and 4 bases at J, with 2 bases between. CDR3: CSARGYEQYF. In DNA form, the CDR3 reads TGCAGTGCTAGAGGGTACGAGCAGTACTTC.

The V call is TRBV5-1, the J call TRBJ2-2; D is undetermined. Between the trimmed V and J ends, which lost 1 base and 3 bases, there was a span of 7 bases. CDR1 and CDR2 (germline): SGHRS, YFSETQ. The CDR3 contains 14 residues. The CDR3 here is CASSLIGDTGELFF. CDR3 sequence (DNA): TGCGCCAGCAGCTTGATTGGAGACACCGGGGAGCTGTTTTTT.

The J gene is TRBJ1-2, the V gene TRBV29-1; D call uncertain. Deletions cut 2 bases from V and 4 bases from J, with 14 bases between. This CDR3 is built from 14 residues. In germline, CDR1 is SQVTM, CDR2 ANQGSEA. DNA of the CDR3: TGCAGCGTTGAATTTGAGGCAGTGAGCTATGGCTACACCTTC. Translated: CSVEFEAVSYGYTF.

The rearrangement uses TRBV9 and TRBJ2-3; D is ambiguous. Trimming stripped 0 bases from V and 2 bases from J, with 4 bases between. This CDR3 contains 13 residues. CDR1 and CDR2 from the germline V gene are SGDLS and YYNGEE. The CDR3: CASSVDDTDTQYF. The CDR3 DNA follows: TGTGCCAGCAGCGTAGACGACACAGATACGCAGTATTTT.

The CDR3 spells CAWSVSSGGNNEQFF. The CDR3, as DNA: TGTGCCTGGAGTGTTTCTAGCGGGGGAAACAATGAGCAGTTCTTC. The chain is built from TRBV30 and TRBJ2-1; 10 bases match TRBD2. This CDR3 region has 15 residues. V shed 0 bases and J 5 bases; nucleotides not matched to a gene: 4. Germline-derived CDR1 and CDR2 are GTSNPN and SVGIG (reference sequence).

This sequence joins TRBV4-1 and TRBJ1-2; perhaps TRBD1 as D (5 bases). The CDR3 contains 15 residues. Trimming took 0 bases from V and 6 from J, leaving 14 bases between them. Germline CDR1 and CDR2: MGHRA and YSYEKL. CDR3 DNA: TGCGCCAGCAGCCAAGAACAGGCCGGCAGGGATGGCTACACCTTC. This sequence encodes CASSQEQAGRDGYTF.

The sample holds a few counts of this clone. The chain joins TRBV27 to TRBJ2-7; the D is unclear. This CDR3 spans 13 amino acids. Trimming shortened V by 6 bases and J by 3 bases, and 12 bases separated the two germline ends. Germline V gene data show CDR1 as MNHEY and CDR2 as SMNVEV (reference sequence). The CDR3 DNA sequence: TGTGCCAGCAGCCCCACCGGAATCTACGAGCAGTACTTC. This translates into CASSPTGIYEQYF.

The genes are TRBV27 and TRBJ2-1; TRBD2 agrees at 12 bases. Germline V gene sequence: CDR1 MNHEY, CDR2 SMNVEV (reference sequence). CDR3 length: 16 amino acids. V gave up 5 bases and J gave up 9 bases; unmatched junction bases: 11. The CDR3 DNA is TGTGCCAGCAGTCCCGGACTAGCGGGATCGCGGGGTGAGCAGTTCTTC. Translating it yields CASSPGLAGSRGEQFF.

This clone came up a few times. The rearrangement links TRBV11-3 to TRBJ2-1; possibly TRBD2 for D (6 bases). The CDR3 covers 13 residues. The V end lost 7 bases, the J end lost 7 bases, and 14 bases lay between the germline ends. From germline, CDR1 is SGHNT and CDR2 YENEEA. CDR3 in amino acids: CASMEGVVNEQFF. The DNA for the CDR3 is TGTGCCAGCATGGAGGGAGTAGTTAATGAGCAGTTCTTC.

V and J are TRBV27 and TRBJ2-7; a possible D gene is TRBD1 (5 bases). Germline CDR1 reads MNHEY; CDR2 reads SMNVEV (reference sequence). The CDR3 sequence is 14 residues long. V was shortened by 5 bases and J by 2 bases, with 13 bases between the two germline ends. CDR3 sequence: CASSGSGWAYEQYF. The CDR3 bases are TGTGCCAGCAGTGGATCAGGGTGGGCCTACGAGCAGTACTTC.

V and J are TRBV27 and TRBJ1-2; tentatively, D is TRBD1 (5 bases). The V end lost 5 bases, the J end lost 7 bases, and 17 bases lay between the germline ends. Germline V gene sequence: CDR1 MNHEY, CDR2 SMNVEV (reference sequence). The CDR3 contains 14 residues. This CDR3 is CASSAPGRAGGYTF. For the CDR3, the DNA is TGTGCCAGCAGTGCCCCCGGCAGGGCAGGTGGCTACACCTTC.

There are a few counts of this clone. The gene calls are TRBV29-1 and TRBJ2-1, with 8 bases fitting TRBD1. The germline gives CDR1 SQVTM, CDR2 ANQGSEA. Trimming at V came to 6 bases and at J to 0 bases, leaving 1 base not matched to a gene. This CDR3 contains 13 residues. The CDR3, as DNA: TGCAGCGTAACAGGGGGCTCCTACAATGAGCAGTTCTTC. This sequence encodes CSVTGGSYNEQFF.

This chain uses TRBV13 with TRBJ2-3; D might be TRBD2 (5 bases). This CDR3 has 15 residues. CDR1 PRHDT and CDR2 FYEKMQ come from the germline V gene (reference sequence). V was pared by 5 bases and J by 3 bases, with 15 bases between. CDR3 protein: CASSPAGRTTDTQYF. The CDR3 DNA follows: TGTGCCAGCAGCCCGGCGGGCAGGACTACAGATACGCAGTATTTT.